This T cell receptor (beta chain) came from a study of cytomegalovirus exposure and HLA in healthy donors. Study-level findings and limits: Rarity marked most TCR sequences, yet some public TCRs occurred in many donors.

Concerning this clone itself: Antigen specificity is unknown.

Germline CDR1 MNHNY, CDR2 SVGAGI (reference sequence). There are 16 residues in the CDR3. J was trimmed by 6 bases and V by 0 bases; bases with no gene match: 8. PCR was performed using 60 Vbeta and 13 Jbeta primers. Assay: immunoSEQ multiplex PCR; the TCRdb copy retains only in-frame clones and omits some. The sample carries under 200,000 clones, 80% recorded once. The specimen sequenced was PBMCs. This chain connects TRBV6-6 to TRBJ2-1, with TRBD2 matching over 7 bases. The source of this sequence is a man in his forties in good health and CMV-seronegative. The CDR3 DNA is TGTGCCAGCAGTTACTCGATCGGACTAGTATCCAATGAGCAGTTCTTC. Translation: CASSYSIGLVSNEQFF.